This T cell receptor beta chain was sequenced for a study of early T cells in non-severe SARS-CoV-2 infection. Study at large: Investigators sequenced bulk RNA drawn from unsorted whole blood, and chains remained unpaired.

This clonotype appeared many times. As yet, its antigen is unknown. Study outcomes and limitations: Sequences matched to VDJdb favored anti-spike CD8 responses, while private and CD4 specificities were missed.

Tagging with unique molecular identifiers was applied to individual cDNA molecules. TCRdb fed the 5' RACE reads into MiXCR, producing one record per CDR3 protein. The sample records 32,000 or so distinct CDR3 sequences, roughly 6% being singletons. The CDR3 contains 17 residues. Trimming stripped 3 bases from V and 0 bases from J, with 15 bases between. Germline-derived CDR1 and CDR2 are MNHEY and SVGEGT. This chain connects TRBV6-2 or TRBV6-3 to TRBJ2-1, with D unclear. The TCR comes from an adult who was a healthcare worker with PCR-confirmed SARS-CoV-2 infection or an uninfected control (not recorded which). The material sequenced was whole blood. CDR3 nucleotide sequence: TGTGCCAGCAGTTATTCTCCCTCTACCTTCTCCTACAATGAGCAGTTCTTC. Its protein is CASSYSPSTFSYNEQFF.